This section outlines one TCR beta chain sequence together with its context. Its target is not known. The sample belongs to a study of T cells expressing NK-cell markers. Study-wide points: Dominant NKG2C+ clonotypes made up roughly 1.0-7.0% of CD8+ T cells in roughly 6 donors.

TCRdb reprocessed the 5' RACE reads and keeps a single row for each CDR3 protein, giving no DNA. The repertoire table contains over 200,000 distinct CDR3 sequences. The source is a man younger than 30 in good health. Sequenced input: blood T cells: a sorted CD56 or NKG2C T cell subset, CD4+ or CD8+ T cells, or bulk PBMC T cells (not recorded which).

CDR3 region: CASSSLGVYNEQFF. The chain has TRBV12-3 or TRBV12-4 and TRBJ2-1; the TCRdb D gene call, TRBD1, has no DNA to confirm it. The CDR3 extends over 14 amino acids.